This T cell receptor (beta chain) was documented in a study of radiation and T cells in renal cell carcinoma. In this sample, this clone turned up once. Germline V gene lookup returns CDR1 WNHNN and CDR2 SYGVQD (reference sequence). The CDR3 consists of 15 residues. Trimming took off 2 bases at V and 0 bases at J, with 11 bases between the two ends. Produced via immunoSEQ multiplex PCR; TCRdb's table is partial and in-frame only. The data show 140,000 or so clones, 70% to 90% seen once. Time point described: blood 4 weeks post-SBRT, at nephrectomy. The treatment here: 15 Gy SBRT to primary tumor, nephrectomy 4 weeks later. Nephrectomy followed 15 Gy stereotactic body radiation by 4 weeks. Blood was sampled at baseline, 2 weeks and 4 weeks after SBRT.

The specimen was blood, collected from a patient whose treatment included radiotherapy and nephrectomy. The receptor comes from a woman aged 45-65 years with renal cell carcinoma. This sequence joins TRBV10-1 and TRBJ2-7; no definite D call. The CDR3 reads CASSEATEGSYEQYF. CDR3 bases: TGCGCCAGCAGTGAGGCGACCGAAGGCTCCTACGAGCAGTACTTC.